This TCR beta chain was sequenced during a study of control samples from healthy donors and cancer patients. The CDR3 is made up of 15 amino acids. In germline, CDR1 is LNHDA, CDR2 SQIVND (reference sequence). V shed 7 bases and J shed 2 bases, with 14 bases lying between them. The assay was immunoSEQ multiplex PCR, and TCRdb's table has in-frame clones only and misses some. The sample has 150,000 to 200,000 clones, around 91% seen once. The V gene is TRBV19, the J gene TRBJ1-4; D is undetermined. The sequence was collected from a woman in her twenties or thirties in good health. Sequencing was done on a sample of blood. CDR3 nucleotides: TGTGCCAGTACCCAAGCACCCGCGACTAATGAAAAACTGTTTTTT. The encoded protein is CASTQAPATNEKLFF.